These 11 T cell receptor beta chains were all obtained from the same sample, sequenced in a study of T cells after yellow fever vaccination (dated by TCRdb to about 2019). The receptor library was made with 5' RACE. The reads were generated on an Illumina HiSeq 2500. The public reads were quality trimmed at Q25 with fastp and then assembled into clones with MiXCR by TCRdb, keeping productive beta chains. Records with the same CDR3 protein are collapsed into one entry carrying the most frequent genes and DNA. The sample table shows just under 600,000 distinct CDR3 sequences, and roughly 13% are seen once. Jointly, the top ten make up over 13% of the sample. In the paper's terms, the treatment or condition label means: live attenuated yellow fever vaccine strain. Sequencing used PBMCs, obtained on the day of the yellow fever booster vaccination. Source of these receptors: a young man who received the YFV17D yellow fever vaccine.

The V and J genes are TRBV15 and TRBJ2-3, with D perhaps assigned TRBD1 or TRBD2 (5 bases each). The CDR3 covers 16 residues. Germline loops: CDR1 LNHNV, CDR2 YYDKDF (reference sequence). Trimming cost V 1 base and J 2 bases, with 13 bases left between them. The CDR3 nucleotides are TGTGCCACCAGCAGAGCGAGGGGCCCCTTCACAGATACGCAGTATTTT. This translates into CATSRARGPFTDTQYF.

This clonotype has just a few counts. V gene TRBV20-1 combines with J gene TRBJ2-3, with TRBD2 matching over 12 bases. CDR1 DFQATT and CDR2 SNEGSKA come from the germline V gene (reference sequence). Unmatched junction bases numbered 1, after V lost 0 bases and J lost 6 bases. The CDR3 is 14 residues long. CDR3 nucleotide sequence: TGCAGTGCTAGAGACCTAGCGGGAGGGGATACGCAGTATTTT. Its translation: CSARDLAGGDTQYF.

The chain uses TRBV6-1 and TRBJ2-1, with TRBD1 identical over 11 bases. The V segment lost 6 bases and the J segment 5 bases; nucleotides outside the gene matches: 9. Germline CDR1 MNHNS, CDR2 SASEGT. CDR3 length equals 16 residues. The CDR3 DNA is TGTGCCAGCAGCCCGAGGGACAGGGGGTTTAACAATGAGCAGTTCTTC. Translated, it gives CASSPRDRGFNNEQFF.

The chain employs TRBV4-3 and TRBJ2-2; 9 nucleotides match TRBD1. CDR3 size: 17 residues. With 0 bases clipped from V and 4 bases from J, the junction kept 6 bases outside the gene matches. CDR1 and CDR2 (germline): LGHNA, YSLEER. For the CDR3, the DNA is TGCGCCAGCAGCCAAGACACCGGGACAGGGAGCACCGGGGAGCTGTTTTTT. Translated: CASSQDTGTGSTGELFF.

This clonotype was seen only a few times. The chain links TRBV10-3 to TRBJ2-7, with TRBD2 matching over 9 bases. Per germline, CDR1 ENHRY and CDR2 SYGVKD. V was pared by 2 bases and J by 5 bases, with 10 bases of the junction left unmatched. CDR3 length equals 16 residues. Here the CDR3 reads CAISEGLARSRNEQYF. For the CDR3, the DNA is TGTGCCATCAGTGAGGGACTAGCGAGAAGCAGGAACGAGCAGTACTTC.

The chain couples TRBV29-1 to TRBJ2-1, with 13 bases identical to TRBD2. The CDR3 has 14 amino acids. Germline CDR1 SQVTM, CDR2 ANQGSEA. Trimming took 6 bases from V and 9 from J; bases not matched to a gene: 8. In DNA form, the CDR3 reads TGCAGCGTAGGACTAGCGGGAGTCGGGGGTGAGCAGTTCTTC. Protein product: CSVGLAGVGGEQFF.

Only a few counts were recorded for this clonotype. The rearrangement uses TRBV30 and TRBJ1-1; D ambiguous. V lost 2 bases and J 2 bases, leaving 6 bases between the germline ends. CDR3 length equals 12 residues. CDR1 is GTSNPN and CDR2 is SVGIG in the germline V gene (reference sequence). CDR3 loop: CAWSFTNTEAFF. As DNA, the CDR3 is TGTGCCTGGAGTTTTACCAACACTGAAGCTTTCTTT.

V gene TRBV11-2 combines with J gene TRBJ2-3; unclear D gene. The CDR3 spans 16 residues. CDR1 is SGHAT and CDR2 is FQNNGV in the germline V gene. The V end was cut by 1 base, the J end by 6 bases, with 17 bases between. The CDR3 region has the DNA TGTGCCAGCAGCTTAGCCTCGGTACTCGGTGCGGATACGCAGTATTTT. Its protein product is CASSLASVLGADTQYF.

The gene calls are TRBV10-3 and TRBJ2-7; weak D call: TRBD2 (6 bases). The germline gives CDR1 ENHRY, CDR2 SYGVKD. The CDR3 runs to 14 residues. The V gene lost 2 bases and the J gene lost 0 bases, with 8 bases spanning the gap. The CDR3, as DNA: TGTGCCATCAGTGAGCGGGGGAACTCCTACGAGCAGTACTTC. Translation: CAISERGNSYEQYF.

This clonotype has just a few counts. The chain combines TRBV5-1 with TRBJ2-2; 11 bases match TRBD2. J gave up 5 bases and V 6 bases, and 3 bases lay outside the gene matches. The CDR3 runs to 14 residues. CDR1 SGHRS and CDR2 YFSETQ come from the germline V gene. The CDR3 DNA sequence: TGCGCCAGCAATCGACTAGCGGGAACCGGGGAGCTGTTTTTT. It translates to CASNRLAGTGELFF.

There are a few counts of this clonotype. The chain recombines TRBV29-1 with TRBJ2-5; 8 nucleotides align to TRBD2. Per the germline V gene, CDR1 is SQVTM and CDR2 is ANQGSEA. The V and J ends lost 1 base and 5 bases, in that order; junction bases with no gene match: 15. The CDR3 has 17 residues. In DNA form, the CDR3 reads TGCAGCGTTGAAGTAAATCTAGCGGGCGGACCAATCGAGACCCAGTACTTC. This gives the protein CSVEVNLAGGPIETQYF.